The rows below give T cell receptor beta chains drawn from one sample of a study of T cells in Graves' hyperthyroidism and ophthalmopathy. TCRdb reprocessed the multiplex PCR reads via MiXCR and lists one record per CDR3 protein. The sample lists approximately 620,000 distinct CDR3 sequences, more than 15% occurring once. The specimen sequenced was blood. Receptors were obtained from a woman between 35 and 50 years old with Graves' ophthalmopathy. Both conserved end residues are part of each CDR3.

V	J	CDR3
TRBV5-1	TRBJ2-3	CASSHRASTDTQYF
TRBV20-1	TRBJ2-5	CSASPGPDETQYF
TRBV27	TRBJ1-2	CASSLWSTGDGGYTF
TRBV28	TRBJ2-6	CASSLVRGSQPSGANVLTF
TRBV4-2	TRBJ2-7	CASSQEESTSGYYEQYF
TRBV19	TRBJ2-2	CASSIGNTGELFF
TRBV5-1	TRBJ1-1	CASSLVMMGGGGTEAFF
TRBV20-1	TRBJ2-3	CSARWLADTDTQYF
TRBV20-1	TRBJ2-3	CSARVLQGLLTDTQYF
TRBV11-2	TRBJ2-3	CASSPPGPYTDTQYF
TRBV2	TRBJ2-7	CASSDSSGLTYEQYF
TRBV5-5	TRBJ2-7	CASSSRDRLKEQYF
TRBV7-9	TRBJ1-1	CASSWGQKNTEAFF
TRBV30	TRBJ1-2	CACLRGSSGYTF
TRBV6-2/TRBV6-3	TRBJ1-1	CASTRTGLTEAFF
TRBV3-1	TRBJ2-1	CASSQDEDLYNEQFF
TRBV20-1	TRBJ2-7	CSGRVGGEQYF
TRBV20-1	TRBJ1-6	CSARVGSYNSPLHF
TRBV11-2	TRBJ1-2	CASSIRPGGVYGYTF
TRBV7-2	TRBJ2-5	CASSSSAETQYF
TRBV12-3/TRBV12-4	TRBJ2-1	CASSLTGGGNEQFF
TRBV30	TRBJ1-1	CAYFIQGYTEAFF
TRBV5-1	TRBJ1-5	CASSAEGQSAQPQHF
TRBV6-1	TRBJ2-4	CASRPRLAGATRGIQYF
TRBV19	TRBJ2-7	CASSIRITYEQYF
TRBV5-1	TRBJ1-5	CASSSGQNQPQHF
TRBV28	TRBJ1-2	CASSQRYGYTF
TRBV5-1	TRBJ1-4	CASSLGLLLNEKLFF
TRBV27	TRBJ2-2	CASSPRLAGDIGELFF
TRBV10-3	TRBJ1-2	CAISTLNKPGQKNYGYTF
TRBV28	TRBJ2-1	CASRQRSCNEQFF
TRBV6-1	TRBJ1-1	CASSEVQPTVFF
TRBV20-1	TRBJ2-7	CSARNPPGTSGFDNSYEQYF
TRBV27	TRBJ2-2	CASSSSAGVTGELFF
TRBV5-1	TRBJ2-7	CASSLGAGYSYEQYF